The 25 T cell receptor beta chains in this list originate from one sample, sequenced in a study of blood T cell repertoires in COVID-19. Clones were read by immunoSEQ multiplex PCR, and TCRdb kept only the in-frame ones, dropping some. The sample yields some 120,000 clones, 65% to 90% seen once. The specimen sequenced was peripheral blood. The receptors derive from a woman older than 75 with acute or convalescent COVID-19.

This clone has a handful of counts. The chain links TRBV27 to TRBJ2-3; D is possibly TRBD2 (6 bases). The length of the CDR3 is 14 residues. Germline V gene lookup returns CDR1 MNHEY and CDR2 SMNVEV (reference sequence). V gave up 5 bases and J gave up 5 bases, with 14 bases separating them. This CDR3 reads CASSPRGGEDTQYF. CDR3 DNA: TGTGCCAGCAGTCCGCGGGGTGGGGAAGATACGCAGTATTTT.

This clone was seen once. The rearrangement uses TRBV28 and TRBJ1-2; 9 bases line up with TRBD1. CDR3 length equals 15 residues. The V gene's germline CDR1 is MDHEN and CDR2 SYDVKM. V shed 4 bases, J shed 6 bases, and the junction held 9 bases outside the gene matches. CDR3 sequence reads: CASSSAGTGSDGYTF. The CDR3 DNA is TGTGCCAGCAGTTCTGCCGGGACAGGGTCCGATGGCTACACCTTC.

The CDR3 DNA reads as TGTGCCAGTAGTAGGACAGGGAGCAATCAGCCCCAGCATTTT. Its protein product is CASSRTGSNQPQHF. The gene calls are TRBV19 and TRBJ1-5; 8 bases line up with TRBD1. The J segment lost 1 base and the V segment lost 4 bases, leaving 0 bases of the junction unmatched. Germline V gives CDR1 LNHDA, CDR2 SQIVND (reference sequence). The CDR3 is made up of 14 amino acids.

The rearrangement links TRBV13 to TRBJ2-5, with a weak D call TRBD1 (5 bases). Trimming took 1 base from V and 6 from J, leaving 18 bases between them. Germline V lookup: CDR1 PRHDT, CDR2 FYEKMQ (reference sequence). This CDR3 spans 16 amino acids. The CDR3 DNA reads as TGTGCCAGCAGCTTAGAGGGGTGGGGAAACGGAAAGACCCAGTACTTC. It specifies CASSLEGWGNGKTQYF. The full variable domain, rest sourced from reference TRBV13 and TRBJ2-5, is AAGVIQSPRHLIKEKRETATLKCYPIPRHDTVYWYQQGPGQDPQFLISFYEKMQSDKGSIPDRFSAQQFSDYHSELNMSSLELGDSALYFCASSLEGWGNGKTQYFGPGTRLLVL.

Only one count was recorded for this clone. This sequence joins TRBV5-1 and TRBJ1-1; the D is unclear. The CDR3 is 13 amino acids. V lost 2 bases, J lost 5 bases, and 10 bases lay in between. CDR1 is SGHRS and CDR2 is YFSETQ in the germline V gene. The CDR3 loop reads CASSFEGRTEAFF. CDR3 bases: TGCGCCAGCAGCTTCGAAGGGAGGACTGAAGCTTTCTTT.

The V gene is TRBV19, the J gene TRBJ1-1; D unclear. V was cut by 3 bases and J by 1 base, with 9 bases left in between. Germline CDR1 reads LNHDA; CDR2 reads SQIVND (reference sequence). CDR3 length: 14 residues. For the CDR3, the DNA is TGTGCCAGTAGTATGGGCGGGAGGAACACTGAAGCTTTCTTT. This gives the protein CASSMGGRNTEAFF.

The chain combines TRBV2 with TRBJ1-3; D might be TRBD1 (6 bases). V lost 7 bases to trimming and J lost 2 bases, with 15 bases between them. Germline V gene sequence: CDR1 SNHLY, CDR2 FYNNEI. The CDR3 has 15 residues. In nucleotides, the CDR3 is TGTGCCAGCACCACCCAAGGACAGACTGGAAACACCATATATTTT. Translated, it gives CASTTQGQTGNTIYF.

The chain has TRBV7-3 and TRBJ1-1, with D maybe TRBD1 (5 bases). The germline CDR1 and CDR2 sequences are SGHTA and FQGTGA. Trimming stripped 6 bases from V and 2 bases from J, with 10 bases between. This CDR3 is built from 13 residues. The CDR3 DNA sequence: TGTGCCAGCAGGTCCCAGGGAAACACTGAAGCTTTCTTT. This translates into CASRSQGNTEAFF.

The rearrangement links TRBV4-1 to TRBJ2-7, with a possible D match to TRBD2 (6 bases). The CDR3 spans 15 residues. Per the germline V gene, CDR1 is MGHRA and CDR2 is YSYEKL. Trimming left V 1 base short and J 2 bases short, with 12 bases between. CDR3 protein: CASSQVSDYTYEQYF. The CDR3 DNA reads TGCGCCAGCAGCCAAGTGTCGGACTATACCTACGAGCAGTACTTC.

This chain connects TRBV5-1 to TRBJ2-3; 7 bases fit TRBD2. Germline assignment: CDR1 SGHRS and CDR2 YFSETQ. This CDR3 comprises 17 residues. V was clipped by 0 bases and J by 0 bases; unmatched bases: 7. CDR3 DNA sequence: TGCGCCAGCAGCTTGGCCGTACTAGCGCGAAGCACAGATACGCAGTATTTT. Amino acids: CASSLAVLARSTDTQYF.

V and J are TRBV7-8 and TRBJ1-6; D call uncertain. The CDR3 runs to 15 residues. Germline assignment: CDR1 SGHVS and CDR2 FQNEAQ. Deletions cut 5 bases from V and 7 bases from J, with 15 bases between. CDR3 in amino acids: CASSPRPGSNSPLHF. DNA for the CDR3: TGTGCCAGCAGCCCACGTCCAGGATCAAATTCACCCCTCCACTTT.

The chain carries TRBV11-3 and TRBJ2-5; 9 bases line up with TRBD1. CDR3 length equals 15 residues. Trimming removed 1 base from V and 1 base from J; junction bases left unmatched: 1. Germline CDR1 is SGHNT and CDR2 is YENEEA. The CDR3 sequence is CASSLGTGAQETQYF. The CDR3 region has the DNA TGTGCCAGCAGCTTAGGGACAGGGGCCCAAGAGACCCAGTACTTC. The variable domain in full, with the rest retrieved from reference TRBV11-3 and TRBJ2-5, is EAGVVQSPRYKIIEKKQPVAFWCNPISGHNTLYWYLQNLGQGPELLIRYENEEAVDDSQLPKDRFSAERLKGVDSTLKIQPAELGDSAVYLCASSLGTGAQETQYFGPGTRLLVL.

The chain employs TRBV4-3 and TRBJ2-2, with D perhaps matching TRBD2 (6 bases). Trimming left V 2 bases short and J 6 bases short, with 13 bases between. Germline V gene lookup returns CDR1 LGHNA and CDR2 YSLEER. This CDR3 comprises 15 residues. The CDR3 protein is CASSQPLAGSGELFF. Here the CDR3 DNA reads TGCGCCAGCAGCCAACCGTTGGCGGGGTCCGGGGAGCTGTTTTTT.

The chain couples TRBV5-8 to TRBJ1-2; D perhaps matches TRBD1 (5 bases). In germline, CDR1 is SGHTS, CDR2 YDEGEE. Trimming took 4 bases from V and 0 from J, leaving 16 bases between them. This CDR3 contains 16 residues. The CDR3 protein is CASSPARRGANYGYTF. The CDR3 DNA follows: TGTGCCAGCAGCCCAGCGCGGAGGGGAGCTAACTATGGCTACACCTTC.

V gene TRBV6-2 or TRBV6-3 combines with J gene TRBJ1-2; perhaps TRBD1 as D (5 bases). The length of the CDR3 is 13 residues. The germline CDR1 and CDR2 sequences are MNHEY and SVGEGT. The V and J ends lost 6 bases and 8 bases respectively, with 16 bases between them. CDR3: CASSTSGGTGYTF. Written as DNA, the CDR3 is TGTGCCAGCAGCACATCGGGGGGTACCGGCTACACCTTC.

The rearrangement joins TRBV6-5 to TRBJ1-1, with a tentative D call TRBD1 (6 bases). Germline CDR1 reads MNHEY; CDR2 reads SVGAGI. There are 11 residues in the CDR3. CDR3 nucleotide sequence: TGTGTCACAGATAGGGGGACTGAAGCTTTCTTT. This translates into CVTDRGTEAFF.

The rearrangement uses TRBV4-2 and TRBJ2-1; TRBD2 might be the D (6 bases). V was pared by 0 bases and J by 9 bases, with 18 bases between. The CDR3 consists of 16 residues. Germline V CDR1 and CDR2: LGHNA, YNFKEQ. CDR3 sequence (DNA): TGTGCCAGCAGCCAAGATCTCACTAGCTACGGGGGTGAGCAGTTCTTC. Protein: CASSQDLTSYGGEQFF.

The chain joins TRBV2 to TRBJ1-1; 9 nucleotides match TRBD1. The V segment lost 5 bases and the J segment 7 bases; nucleotides outside the gene matches: 17. From germline, CDR1 is SNHLY and CDR2 FYNNEI. The CDR3 is made up of 17 amino acids. The CDR3 loop is CASSRGLGTGHFYEAFF. The CDR3 region has the DNA TGTGCCAGCAGTAGGGGTTTGGGGACAGGGCACTTTTATGAAGCTTTCTTT. Variable domain in full (rest from reference TRBV2 and TRBJ1-1): EPEVTQTPSHQVTQMGQEVILRCVPISNHLYFYWYRQILGQKVEFLVSFYNNEISEKSEIFDDQFSVERPDGSNFTLKIRSTKLEDSAMYFCASSRGLGTGHFYEAFFGQGTRLTVV.

As DNA, the CDR3 is TGTGCCAGCGACAGGGGAAATCAGCCCCAGCATTTT. Translation: CASDRGNQPQHF. V gene TRBV2 combines with J gene TRBJ1-5; 8 bases fit TRBD1. The CDR3 spans 12 residues. Germline V gene lookup returns CDR1 SNHLY and CDR2 FYNNEI. J was trimmed by 4 bases and V by 8 bases; bases with no gene match: 1.

V gene TRBV2 combines with J gene TRBJ1-2; TRBD1 is a possible D gene (6 bases). The CDR3 is 16 amino acids. Germline V CDR1 and CDR2: SNHLY, FYNNEI. With 8 bases removed from V and 7 bases from J, the gap between germline ends came to 26 bases. CDR3 region: CASEIWGGRSEGGYTF. In nucleotides, the CDR3 is TGTGCCAGCGAAATTTGGGGGGGCAGATCAGAGGGTGGCTACACCTTC.

On this clone: The same CDR3 also results from other DNA sequences found in this sample. V and J are TRBV28 and TRBJ1-2; the D is unclear. Germline loops: CDR1 MDHEN, CDR2 SYDVKM. The CDR3 has 11 residues. Deletions cut 6 bases from V and 8 bases from J, with 10 bases between. CDR3 nucleotides: TGTGCCAGCAGCCTCACCGGGGGCTACACCTTC. This encodes CASSLTGGYTF.

The gene calls are TRBV5-4 and TRBJ2-2; D gene unclear. The CDR3 extends over 13 amino acids. Trimming took 5 bases from V and 0 from J, leaving 5 bases between them. Germline CDR1 and CDR2: SGHNT and YYREEE (reference sequence). CDR3 region: CASRFANTGELFF. The DNA for the CDR3 is TGTGCCAGCAGGTTCGCGAACACCGGGGAGCTGTTTTTT.

Here the CDR3 DNA reads TGTGCCACCCAATTCGGGGGAGGGGAGAAAGAGACCCAGTACTTC. This codes for CATQFGGGEKETQYF. V is TRBV24-1 and J is TRBJ2-5, with 7 positions matching TRBD2. Per germline, CDR1 KGHDR and CDR2 SFDVKD. CDR3 size: 15 residues. With V trimmed by 9 bases and J by 3 bases, 12 bases remained unmatched.

The chain is built from TRBV5-1 and TRBJ2-2, with TRBD2 identical over 7 bases. Per the germline V gene, CDR1 is SGHRS and CDR2 is YFSETQ. V gave up 2 bases and J gave up 3 bases; unmatched junction bases: 4. The CDR3 is made up of 15 amino acids. The CDR3 loop reads CASSFTGGYTGELFF. CDR3 nucleotide sequence: TGCGCCAGCAGCTTTACGGGGGGATACACCGGGGAGCTGTTTTTT.

Only one count was recorded for this clone. The V call is TRBV18, the J call TRBJ1-2; D unclear. V was trimmed by 5 bases and J by 4 bases, leaving 17 bases between them. Looked up from germline, CDR1 is KGHSH and CDR2 is LQKENI. CDR3 length equals 15 residues. The CDR3 reads CASSSDGRGSYGYTF. The DNA of the CDR3 is TGTGCCAGCTCATCGGATGGGCGGGGAAGCTATGGCTACACCTTC.